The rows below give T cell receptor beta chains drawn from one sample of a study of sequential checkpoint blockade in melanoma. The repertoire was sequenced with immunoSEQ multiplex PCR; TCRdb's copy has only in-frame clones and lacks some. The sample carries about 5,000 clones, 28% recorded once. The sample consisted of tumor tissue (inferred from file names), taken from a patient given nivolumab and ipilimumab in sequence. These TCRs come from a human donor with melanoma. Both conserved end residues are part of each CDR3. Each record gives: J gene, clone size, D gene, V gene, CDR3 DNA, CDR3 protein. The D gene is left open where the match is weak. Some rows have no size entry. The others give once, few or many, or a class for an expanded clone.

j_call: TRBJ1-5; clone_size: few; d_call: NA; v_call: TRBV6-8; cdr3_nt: TGTGCCAGCAGTTACTCGGGGTATGAGGGCCAGCCCCAGCATTTT; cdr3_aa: CASSYSGYEGQPQHF
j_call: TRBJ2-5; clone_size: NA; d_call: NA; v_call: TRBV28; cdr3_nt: TGTGCCAGCAGTCCTAACAAGGAGACCCAGTACTTC; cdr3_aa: CASSPNKETQYF
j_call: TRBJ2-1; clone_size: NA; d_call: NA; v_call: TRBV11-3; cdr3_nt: TGTGCCAGCAGCTTGGGTCCTAGCGACTACAATGAGCAGTTCTTC; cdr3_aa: CASSLGPSDYNEQFF
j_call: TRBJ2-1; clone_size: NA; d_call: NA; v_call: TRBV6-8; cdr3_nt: TGTGCCAGCAGTACCCGGGACTTAAACAATGAGCAGTTCTTC; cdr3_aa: CASSTRDLNNEQFF
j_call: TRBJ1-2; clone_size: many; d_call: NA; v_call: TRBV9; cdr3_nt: TGTGCCAGCAGTGAAGTGCTTTTCGGAGGGGCTGGCTACACCTTC; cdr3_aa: CASSEVLFGGAGYTF
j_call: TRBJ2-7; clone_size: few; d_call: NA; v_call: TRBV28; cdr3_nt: TGTGCCAGCAGTTTAAGAGCGGGACAGGCCTACGAGCAGTACTTC; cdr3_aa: CASSLRAGQAYEQYF
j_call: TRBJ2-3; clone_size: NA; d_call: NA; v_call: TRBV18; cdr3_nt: TGTGCCAGCTCACCACCTAGCGTTTGGCAGCGGCAGGGGAGTTCTGATACGCAGTATTTT; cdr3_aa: CASSPPSVWQRQGSSDTQYF
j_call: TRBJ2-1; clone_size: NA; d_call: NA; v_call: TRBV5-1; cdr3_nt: TGCGCCAGCAGCTTGGCGGCCCCTCCGACGGGGGAGCAGTTCTTC; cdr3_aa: CASSLAAPPTGEQFF
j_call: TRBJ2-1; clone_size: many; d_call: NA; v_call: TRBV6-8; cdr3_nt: TGTGCCAGCAGCCCCTTGACGAGCCGCAATGAGCAGTTCTTC; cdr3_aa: CASSPLTSRNEQFF
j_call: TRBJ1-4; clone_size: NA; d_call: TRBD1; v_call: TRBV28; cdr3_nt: TGTGCCAGCAGTTTATTAGGGACAGGTCTTAATGAAAAACTGTTTTTT; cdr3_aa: CASSLLGTGLNEKLFF
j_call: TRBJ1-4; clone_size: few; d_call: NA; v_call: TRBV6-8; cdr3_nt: TGTGCCAGCAGTGTTTCGGGGCGTAGCATAGGGGAAAAACTGTTTTTT; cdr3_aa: CASSVSGRSIGEKLFF
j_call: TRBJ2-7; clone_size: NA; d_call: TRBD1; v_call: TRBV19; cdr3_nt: TGTGCCAGTAGGGACAGGGCCACCTACGAGCAGTACTTC; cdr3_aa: CASRDRATYEQYF
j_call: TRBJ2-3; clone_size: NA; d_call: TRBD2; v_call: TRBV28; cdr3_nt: TGTGCCAGCACTAGCGGGGAAACTTTCCCCGATACGCAGTATTTT; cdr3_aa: CASTSGETFPDTQYF
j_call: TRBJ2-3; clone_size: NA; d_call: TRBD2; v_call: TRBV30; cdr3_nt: TGTGCCTGGACGACTAGCGGGCCGAGCACAGATACGCAGTATTTT; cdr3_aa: CAWTTSGPSTDTQYF
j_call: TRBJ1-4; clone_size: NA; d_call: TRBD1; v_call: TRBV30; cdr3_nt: TGTGCCTGGAGCGGGACAGGGGCCGAAAAACTGTTTTTT; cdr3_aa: CAWSGTGAEKLFF
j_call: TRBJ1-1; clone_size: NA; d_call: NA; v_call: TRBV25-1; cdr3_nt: TGTGCCAGCAGTGAATACGGGGGGAACACTGAAGCTTTCTTT; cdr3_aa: CASSEYGGNTEAFF